Each of the 9 T cell receptor beta chains below was sequenced from the same sample in a study of T cell responses to AZD1222 COVID-19 vaccine. Profiling relied on immunoSEQ multiplex PCR, and the TCRdb table lists in-frame clones only, not all of them. The sample shows about 120,000 clones, approximately 94% of them seen only once. The specimen comprised peripheral blood, sampled 28 days after the second AZD1222 dose. The origin of the receptors is an adult who received the AZD1222 COVID-19 vaccine.

This clone has just one count. The V gene is TRBV18, the J gene TRBJ1-5; weak D call: TRBD1 (5 bases). Trimming removed 6 bases at V and 2 bases at J, with 20 bases between. Germline CDR1 is KGHSH and CDR2 is LQKENI. This CDR3 is 17 amino acids long. The CDR3 nucleotides are TGTGCCAGCTCCTTCCAATCCCCAGGGCAGGGCAATCAGCCCCAGCATTTT. It yields the protein CASSFQSPGQGNQPQHF.

The gene calls are TRBV5-1 and TRBJ2-3, with TRBD2 matching 15 bases. The CDR3 contains 16 residues. V was clipped by 4 bases and J by 3 bases; unmatched bases: 3. Germline CDR1 and CDR2: SGHRS and YFSETQ. CDR3 in DNA: TGCGCCAGCAGCCCGGGGACTAGCGGGGGGACAGATACGCAGTATTTT. Its protein is CASSPGTSGGTDTQYF.

The chain uses TRBV4-3 and TRBJ2-3, with TRBD1 matching over 8 bases. Germline V gene sequence: CDR1 LGHNA, CDR2 YSLEER. Unmatched junction bases numbered 4, after V lost 2 bases and J lost 3 bases. CDR3 length: 15 amino acids. The CDR3 region is CASSQTDRETDTQYF. CDR3 nucleotide sequence: TGCGCCAGCAGCCAAACGGACAGGGAGACAGATACGCAGTATTTT.

Here the CDR3 reads CAWAISPASPYEQYF. The CDR3 DNA follows: TGTGCCTGGGCGATATCCCCCGCCAGCCCCTACGAGCAGTACTTC. This chain connects TRBV30 to TRBJ2-7; D unresolved. CDR3 length: 15 amino acids. Germline V CDR1 and CDR2: GTSNPN, SVGIG (reference sequence). The V end was cut by 5 bases, the J end by 2 bases, with 19 bases between.

The chain couples TRBV5-6 to TRBJ1-2; 8 nucleotides align to TRBD1. Germline V gives CDR1 SGHDT, CDR2 YYEEEE. Germline trimming cut 7 bases from V and 8 bases from J; bases unmatched to any gene: 10. The CDR3 is made up of 13 amino acids. CDR3 nucleotides: TGTGCCAGCTTCACCACAGGGGGAGGGGGCTACACCTTC. Translated: CASFTTGGGGYTF. The whole variable domain, remainder taken from reference TRBV5-6 and TRBJ1-2, is DAGVTQSPTHLIKTRGQQVTLRCSPKSGHDTVSWYQQALGQGPQFIFQYYEEEERQRGNFPDRFSGHQFPNYSSELNVNALLLGDSALYLCASFTTGGGGYTFGSGTRLTVV.

The V and J genes are TRBV6-2 or TRBV6-3 and TRBJ2-7, with D uncertain. The CDR3 extends over 13 amino acids. Germline CDR1 MNHEY, CDR2 SVGEGT. Trimming pared 5 bases from V and 3 bases from J, leaving 11 bases between. The DNA for the CDR3 is TGTGCCAGCAGTACAGCACACTACTACGAGCAGTACTTC. This encodes CASSTAHYYEQYF.

This clone has a single count. The J gene is TRBJ2-7, the V gene TRBV5-6; D gene uncertain. The CDR3 has 14 residues. Trimming left V 1 base short and J 1 base short, with 9 bases between. In germline, CDR1 is SGHDT, CDR2 YYEEEE. CDR3 residues: CASSLSGISYEQYF. The CDR3 coding sequence is TGTGCCAGCAGCTTGAGTGGAATTTCCTACGAGCAGTACTTC.

The chain employs TRBV19 and TRBJ1-5; the D is unclear. CDR3 size: 14 residues. Trimming removed 5 bases from V and 4 bases from J, with 12 bases in between. Germline CDR1 is LNHDA and CDR2 is SQIVND (reference sequence). The CDR3 is CASSSRTENQPQHF. Written as DNA, the CDR3 is TGTGCCAGTAGTTCCAGGACGGAAAATCAGCCCCAGCATTTT.

This clone came up once. This sequence joins TRBV6-5 and TRBJ2-6, with D tentatively TRBD1 (6 bases). Germline V gene sequence: CDR1 MNHEY, CDR2 SVGAGI. This CDR3 is built from 15 residues. Trimming shortened V by 6 bases and J by 1 base, and 10 bases separated the two germline ends. In DNA, the CDR3 is TGTGCCAGCAGCCCAACAGGGTCTGGGGCCAACGTCCTGACTTTC. Translating it yields CASSPTGSGANVLTF.